The rows below give T cell receptor beta chains drawn from one sample of a study of shared clonotypes between healthy human individuals. Sequencing was performed with immunoSEQ multiplex PCR; in TCRdb, only in-frame clones are kept and a portion is missing. In the table there are some 240,000 clones, 65% of which are singletons. The sequenced sample consisted of memory CD4+ T cells sorted from blood. These receptors came from a man in his thirties or forties in good health. CDR3s include the opening cysteine and the closing phenylalanine or tryptophan. The D gene is left open where the match is weak. Clone sizes are given selectively: once, few, many, or a class where the clone is expanded.

CDR3aa: CASSEGEASNQPQHF
CDR3nt: TGTGCCAGCAGTGAGGGGGAGGCTAGCAATCAGCCCCAGCATTTT
v_gene: TRBV6-1
d_gene: -
j_gene: TRBJ1-5
abundance: -

CDR3aa: CASKAEETQYF
CDR3nt: TGTGCCAGCAAAGCAGAAGAGACCCAGTACTTC
v_gene: TRBV2
d_gene: -
j_gene: TRBJ2-5
abundance: -

CDR3aa: CASSAPGLMGNQPQHF
CDR3nt: TGTGCCAGCAGTGCCCCAGGGCTTATGGGCAATCAGCCCCAGCATTTT
v_gene: TRBV6-1
d_gene: -
j_gene: TRBJ1-5
abundance: -

CDR3aa: CASSGLKGTGELFF
CDR3nt: TGTGCCAGCAGCGGCCTAAAGGGCACCGGGGAGCTGTTTTTT
v_gene: TRBV7-6
d_gene: -
j_gene: TRBJ2-2
abundance: -

CDR3aa: CASSLAGSHEQYF
CDR3nt: TGTGCCAGCAGCTTAGCTGGGTCCCACGAGCAGTACTTC
v_gene: TRBV11-3
d_gene: -
j_gene: TRBJ2-7
abundance: -

CDR3aa: CASSVRGSGELFF
CDR3nt: TGTGCCAGCAGCGTGAGGGGGTCCGGGGAGCTGTTTTTT
v_gene: TRBV9
d_gene: -
j_gene: TRBJ2-2
abundance: -

CDR3aa: CASRGPNEKLFF
CDR3nt: TGTGCCAGCAGGGGTCCTAATGAAAAACTGTTTTTT
v_gene: TRBV6-1
d_gene: -
j_gene: TRBJ1-4
abundance: -

CDR3aa: CASSQGSDTQYF
CDR3nt: TGTGCCAGCAGCCAGGGGAGCGATACGCAGTATTTT
v_gene: TRBV7-9
d_gene: -
j_gene: TRBJ2-3
abundance: -

CDR3aa: CARLNLAGSYNEQFF
CDR3nt: TGTGCCAGATTAAATCTAGCGGGATCCTACAATGAGCAGTTCTTC
v_gene: TRBV27
d_gene: TRBD2
j_gene: TRBJ2-1
abundance: -

CDR3aa: CASSPHPGGNQPQHF
CDR3nt: TGTGCCAGCTCACCGCACCCAGGAGGCAATCAGCCCCAGCATTTT
v_gene: TRBV18
d_gene: -
j_gene: TRBJ1-5
abundance: -

CDR3aa: CASRFRDRDPPGQPQHF
CDR3nt: TGTGCCAGCAGATTCCGGGACAGGGATCCCCCGGGTCAGCCCCAGCATTTT
v_gene: TRBV28
d_gene: TRBD1
j_gene: TRBJ1-5
abundance: -

CDR3aa: CAWSVATSTDTQYF
CDR3nt: TGTGCCTGGAGTGTTGCTACTAGCACAGATACGCAGTATTTT
v_gene: TRBV30
d_gene: -
j_gene: TRBJ2-3
abundance: -

CDR3aa: CAISESGVPEKLFF
CDR3nt: TGTGCCATCAGTGAGTCGGGAGTACCTGAAAAACTGTTTTTT
v_gene: TRBV10-3
d_gene: -
j_gene: TRBJ1-4
abundance: -

CDR3aa: CASSPGNTIYF
CDR3nt: TGTGCCAGCTCACCCGGAAACACCATATATTTT
v_gene: TRBV18
d_gene: -
j_gene: TRBJ1-3
abundance: -

CDR3aa: CASSLSPRSFQRTSYEQYF
CDR3nt: TGTGCCAGCAGTTTATCGCCCAGATCCTTCCAGCGGACCTCCTACGAGCAGTACTTC
v_gene: TRBV27
d_gene: -
j_gene: TRBJ2-7
abundance: -

CDR3aa: CASSYRIEQYF
CDR3nt: TGTGCCAGCAGTTACCGAATCGAGCAGTACTTC
v_gene: TRBV28
d_gene: -
j_gene: TRBJ2-7
abundance: once

CDR3aa: CASSGGHSYEQYF
CDR3nt: TGTGCCAGCAGCGGCGGACATTCCTACGAGCAGTACTTC
v_gene: TRBV9
d_gene: -
j_gene: TRBJ2-7
abundance: -

CDR3aa: CASSFAGVHTDTQYF
CDR3nt: TGTGCCAGCAGTTTTGCCGGGGTTCACACAGATACGCAGTATTTT
v_gene: TRBV9
d_gene: -
j_gene: TRBJ2-3
abundance: -

CDR3aa: CATSRDARDEQFF
CDR3nt: TGTGCCACCAGCAGAGACGCCCGGGATGAGCAGTTCTTC
v_gene: TRBV15
d_gene: -
j_gene: TRBJ2-1
abundance: -

CDR3aa: CASGQGTDTQYF
CDR3nt: TGTGCCAGCGGGCAGGGCACAGATACGCAGTATTTT
v_gene: TRBV5-4
d_gene: -
j_gene: TRBJ2-3
abundance: -

CDR3aa: CASSSPSGRAGGELFF
CDR3nt: TGTGCCAGCAGTTCCCCTAGCGGGAGGGCCGGCGGGGAGCTGTTTTTT
v_gene: TRBV6-6
d_gene: TRBD2
j_gene: TRBJ2-2
abundance: -

CDR3aa: CASSQRGVPYEQYF
CDR3nt: TGTGCCAGCAGCCAAAGGGGGGTCCCCTACGAGCAGTACTTC
v_gene: TRBV14
d_gene: -
j_gene: TRBJ2-7
abundance: -

CDR3aa: CASSTGTGFPLAQYF
CDR3nt: TGTGCCAGCAGCACCGGGACAGGATTTCCGTTGGCGCAGTATTTT
v_gene: TRBV6-5
d_gene: TRBD1
j_gene: TRBJ2-3
abundance: -

CDR3aa: CASSEAIFYEQFF
CDR3nt: TGTGCCAGCAGTGAAGCGATTTTCTATGAGCAGTTCTTC
v_gene: TRBV2
d_gene: -
j_gene: TRBJ2-1
abundance: -

CDR3aa: CASSQVAFNTEAFF
CDR3nt: TGCGCCAGCAGCCAAGTTGCGTTTAACACTGAAGCTTTCTTT
v_gene: TRBV4-1
d_gene: -
j_gene: TRBJ1-1
abundance: -

CDR3aa: CASSLFGLNTGELFF
CDR3nt: TGTGCCAGCAGTTTATTCGGACTAAACACCGGGGAGCTGTTTTTT
v_gene: TRBV28
d_gene: -
j_gene: TRBJ2-2
abundance: -

CDR3aa: CASSSWASTNTEAFF
CDR3nt: TGTGCCAGCAGTAGTTGGGCATCGACGAACACTGAAGCTTTCTTT
v_gene: TRBV5-5
d_gene: -
j_gene: TRBJ1-1
abundance: many

CDR3aa: CASSLNPLAGEQYF
CDR3nt: TGTGCCAGCAGCTTAAATCCCCTTGCGGGCGAGCAGTACTTC
v_gene: TRBV11-2
d_gene: -
j_gene: TRBJ2-7
abundance: -

CDR3aa: CASRLGVQGGSDTQYF
CDR3nt: TGCGCCAGCAGGCTTGGAGTCCAGGGTGGGTCGGATACGCAGTATTTT
v_gene: TRBV5-1
d_gene: -
j_gene: TRBJ2-3
abundance: -

CDR3aa: CSVDTTGAVTF
CDR3nt: TGCAGCGTGGATACGACAGGGGCGGTGACCTTC
v_gene: TRBV29-1
d_gene: TRBD1
j_gene: TRBJ1-2
abundance: -

CDR3aa: CAISGTGRRYEQYF
CDR3nt: TGTGCCATCAGCGGGACGGGCCGCCGTTACGAGCAGTACTTC
v_gene: TRBV10-3
d_gene: -
j_gene: TRBJ2-7
abundance: -

CDR3aa: CASSLSGILNEQFF
CDR3nt: TGTGCCAGCAGCTTGAGCGGTATCCTGAATGAGCAGTTCTTC
v_gene: TRBV5-4
d_gene: -
j_gene: TRBJ2-1
abundance: -

CDR3aa: CASSMQGWETQYF
CDR3nt: TGCGCCAGCAGCATGCAGGGGTGGGAGACCCAGTACTTC
v_gene: TRBV5-1
d_gene: -
j_gene: TRBJ2-5
abundance: -

CDR3aa: CASSLTSHYGYTF
CDR3nt: TGTGCCAGCAGTTTGACATCCCACTATGGCTACACCTTC
v_gene: TRBV27
d_gene: -
j_gene: TRBJ1-2
abundance: -

CDR3aa: CASSSTVGLPYEQYF
CDR3nt: TGTGCCAGCAGCTCGACAGTAGGCCTTCCCTACGAGCAGTACTTC
v_gene: TRBV11-2
d_gene: -
j_gene: TRBJ2-7
abundance: -

CDR3aa: CASSKGLAGGGNEQYF
CDR3nt: TGTGCCAGCAGCAAAGGACTAGCGGGAGGGGGAAACGAGCAGTACTTC
v_gene: TRBV11-2
d_gene: TRBD2
j_gene: TRBJ2-7
abundance: -

CDR3aa: CAISEPGLYEQYF
CDR3nt: TGTGCCATCAGTGAGCCGGGACTCTACGAGCAGTACTTC
v_gene: TRBV10-3
d_gene: -
j_gene: TRBJ2-7
abundance: many